A selection of T cell receptor beta chains follows, all from one sample in a study of neoadjuvant anti-PD-1 for oral cavity cancer. Produced via immunoSEQ multiplex PCR; TCRdb's table is partial and in-frame only. Of 17,000 or so clones in the sample, about 68% were seen once. Sequenced material: PBMCs, taken before nivolumab (anti-PD-1) treatment. Source of these receptors: a person between 40 and 79 years old with oral cavity squamous cell carcinoma. The CDR3 runs from the conserved cysteine through the conserved F or W. Where a row states a size, it is once, few, many or the class of an expanded clone; other rows omit it.

>.|TRBJ2-2|TRBV4-2
CASSHSSTGELFF
>.|TRBJ1-2|TRBV2
CASRERGQSRDGYTF
>.|TRBJ2-3|TRBV5-1
CASSLVLAGEADTQYF
>few|TRBJ1-3|TRBV7-9
CASSPSSGNTIYF
>.|TRBJ1-2|TRBV6-1
CASSSGTGAYGYTF
>.|TRBJ2-5|TRBV29-1
CSVEGLAHETQYF
>once|TRBJ2-5|TRBV5-1
CASSLVGSPQETQYF
>few|TRBJ2-1|TRBV9
CASSVAPQRELYNEQFF
>.|TRBJ2-1|TRBV11-2
CASSFDATSSYNEQFF
>.|TRBJ2-3|TRBV29-1
CSVEISAFYTQYF
>.|TRBJ2-3|TRBV10-3
CAISEELLGTGGTDTQYF
>.|TRBJ1-1|TRBV2
CAKVGLTVESTEAFF
>.|TRBJ1-3|TRBV6-5
CASSYSQVSGNTIYF
>.|TRBJ2-7|TRBV29-1
CSVGGQDSYEQYF
>.|TRBJ1-1|TRBV19
CASKGGTVNTEAFF
>.|TRBJ2-3|TRBV28
CASRPRTEDTQYF
>.|TRBJ1-2|TRBV15
CATSRRQGDGYTF
>.|TRBJ2-1|TRBV29-1
CSVRGSDRANEQFF
>.|TRBJ2-3|TRBV9
CASSAQGAVGDTQYF
>.|TRBJ1-1|TRBV6-6
CASSNKQGANTEAFF
>.|TRBJ2-1|TRBV30
CAWSLGEQFF
>.|TRBJ2-2|TRBV29-1
CSVEDRGKSGELFF
>.|TRBJ1-1|TRBV29-1
CSVDDSLLTNTEAFF
>.|TRBJ2-1|TRBV5-6
CASSGAGGSNEQFF
>.|TRBJ2-1|TRBV6-6
CASSLPAGNNEQFF
>.|TRBJ2-7|TRBV9
CASSGDGSYEQYF
>.|TRBJ1-5|TRBV5-8
CASSFNGQGRSNQPQHF
>.|TRBJ2-1|TRBV25-1
CASRPSGSSSYNEQFF
>.|TRBJ2-3|TRBV5-1
CASSLVAGTSTDTQYF
>.|TRBJ2-1|TRBV6-1
CASSLWGTGVGEQFF
>.|TRBJ2-7|TRBV4-2
CASSPSGGLAGPYYEQYF
>.|TRBJ1-1|TRBV28
CASSTYRNTEAFF
>.|TRBJ1-2|TRBV6-5
CASSYQGDGYTF
>.|TRBJ2-7|TRBV15
CATSTQGLAGDEQYF
>.|TRBJ2-7|TRBV6-5
CASSYSTSGSYEQYF
>.|TRBJ2-3|TRBV28
CASHMQGRFPDTQYF
>.|TRBJ2-5|TRBV6-5
CASSPTLTGMETQYF
>.|TRBJ1-2|TRBV18
CASSPGTGGANYGYTF
>.|TRBJ2-1|TRBV6-5
CASSTDRYNEQFF
>few|TRBJ1-3|TRBV28
CASSLMVAGNTIYF
>few|TRBJ2-1|TRBV5-1
CASSLASGRVYNEQFF
>few|TRBJ2-7|TRBV5-1
CASSVGTSGVYEQYF
>.|TRBJ2-2|TRBV7-6
CASSLALASGRAIGELFF
>.|TRBJ2-1|TRBV6-1
CASRATGDSEQFF
>.|TRBJ1-1|TRBV9
CASSVTAEWNTEAFF
>.|TRBJ2-2|TRBV7-3
CASSSPSLGSGMTGELFF
>.|TRBJ2-7|TRBV6-5
CASSSVGGWQYF
>.|TRBJ2-6|TRBV14
CASSQVRSGANVLTF
>.|TRBJ2-7|TRBV5-8
CASSIPGLLHEQYF
>.|TRBJ1-2|TRBV6-6
CASSPTGGANYGYTF
>medium-sized|TRBJ1-1|TRBV5-1
CASSLQYNTEAFF
>.|TRBJ1-6|TRBV10-3
CAIRDSADNSPLHF
>.|TRBJ2-2|TRBV15
CATSRGGGTGELFF
>.|TRBJ1-1|TRBV19
CASSINTEAFF
>.|TRBJ2-1|TRBV5-4
CASSLDAGTGYNEQFF